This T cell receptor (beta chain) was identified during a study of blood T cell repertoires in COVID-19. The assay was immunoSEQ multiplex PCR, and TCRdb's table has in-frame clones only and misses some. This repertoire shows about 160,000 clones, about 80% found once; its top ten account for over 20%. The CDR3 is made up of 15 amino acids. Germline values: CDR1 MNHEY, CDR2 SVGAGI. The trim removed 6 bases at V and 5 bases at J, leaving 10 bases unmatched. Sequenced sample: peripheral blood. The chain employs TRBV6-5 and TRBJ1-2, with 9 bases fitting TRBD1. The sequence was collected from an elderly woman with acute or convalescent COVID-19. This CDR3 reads CASSRAQGARYGYTF. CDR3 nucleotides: TGTGCCAGCAGCCGAGCACAGGGGGCTAGGTATGGCTACACCTTC.